This T cell receptor (beta chain) was identified during a study of T cell responses to AZD1222 COVID-19 vaccine. On the study more broadly: Second-dose recipients at about 4 or about 12 weeks were treated as one pooled group.

The method was immunoSEQ multiplex PCR; TCRdb's version includes in-frame clones alone and lacks a portion of them. The sample shows about 120,000 clones, roughly 91% of them seen only once. The CDR3 is made up of 12 amino acids. V was pared by 7 bases and J by 7 bases, with 16 bases between. CDR1 SQVTM and CDR2 ANQGSEA come from the germline V gene. This chain connects TRBV29-1 to TRBJ1-2; no clear D. This TCR was recovered from an adult in good health. The starting material was peripheral blood, obtained on day 0 of AZD1222 vaccination. For the CDR3, the DNA is TGCAGCGCTGGCCCACCGAGAGGTGGCTACACCTTC. Translation gives CSAGPPRGGYTF.